This T cell receptor (beta chain) was profiled in a study of post-analysis software for immune sequencing data. CDR1 SEHNR and CDR2 FQNEAQ come from the germline V gene (reference sequence). The CDR3 is 16 residues long. The V gene lost 1 base and the J gene lost 6 bases, with 19 bases spanning the gap. Researchers reported that TCR beta cDNA libraries carried unique molecular identifiers. Out of roughly 0.85 to 11 million T cells, 450,000 to 600,000 cDNA molecules were generated. TCRdb re-derived calls from the PCR reads in MiXCR, one entry per CDR3 protein. Counted here are hundreds of thousands of distinct CDR3 sequences, approximately 57% occurring once; the ten biggest clones make up 4.6%. Study outcomes and limitations: Included in a set of about 5 TRBV segments more frequent in patients than controls were TRBV5-6, TRBV5-1 and TRBV20-1.

As to this clonotype: No antigen is known for it.

The clonotype comes from a girl aged 5 to 17 with multiple sclerosis. The genes are TRBV7-9 and TRBJ2-7; D perhaps matches TRBD2 (5 bases). Sequenced input: blood. CDR3 protein: CASSLGFSSGSLEQYF. CDR3 nucleotide sequence: TGTGCCAGCAGCTTAGGTTTCTCATCGGGAAGTCTCGAGCAGTACTTC. Looking up the rest from reference TRBV7-9 and TRBJ2-7 gives the full variable domain: DTGVSQNPRHKITKRGQNVTFRCDPISEHNRLYWYRQTLGQGPEFLTYFQNEAQLEKSRLLSDRFSAERPKGSFSTLEIQRTEQGDSAMYLCASSLGFSSGSLEQYFGPGTRLTVT.